The source of this TCR beta chain is a study of CD8 T cells in ankylosing spondylitis (dated by TCRdb to the late 2010s). At the level of the whole study: To find TCR variants linked to disease, the study profiled T cell receptor beta repertoires in ankylosing spondylitis patients and healthy donors. The full study cohort was made up of approximately 27 ankylosing spondylitis patients and over 90 healthy donors. Peripheral blood was sampled, and synovial fluid was additionally collected from ankylosing spondylitis patients. The research as a whole found: A TCR beta motif of roughly 8 highly homologous amino acid variants appeared characteristic of blood from ankylosing spondylitis patients. The disease-linked clones were reported to be significantly enriched in matched synovial fluid samples from ankylosing spondylitis patients. Some of the motif variants had been reported before in the synovial fluid and blood of reactive arthritis patients, a finding that suggests common disease-initiation mechanisms. The disease-linked clones showed a CD8+ phenotype and occurred at relatively low frequencies in peripheral blood.

Sequencing took place on an Illumina HiSeq 2500. Quantitative 5'-RACE with molecular barcodes was the method used to prepare the TCR beta libraries. Per the source publication's procedure: A new computational method, built on a probabilistic model of VDJ rearrangement, was used to identify disease-linked TCR variants. TCRdb trimmed the raw reads at Q25, called clones with MiXCR and kept productive beta chains. Merged by CDR3 protein, the rows form single entries marked with the most common genes and DNA. What appears here as the V and J calls and clone size reflects TCRdb's work, not the paper's. This sample comprises about 230,000 distinct CDR3 sequences, over 7% of them detected only once. Around 4.4% of the sample is held by the ten biggest clonotypes. This clonotype has a count of ten or more. Its antigen is still unknown. It has no much larger one-base neighbor in the sample; base qualities were not kept.

The sequenced sample was blood, either unsorted or a sorted T cell fraction (not recorded which). The TCR sequence derives from a female donor with ankylosing spondylitis or in good health (not recorded which).

The CDR3 sequence is CASSPEGLAAPNEQFF. The DNA sequence follows: TGCGCCAGCAGCCCGGAGGGACTAGCGGCCCCCAATGAGCAGTTCTTC. Here the chain combines TRBV5-1 and TRBJ2-1; 11 central bases correspond to TRBD2. V ends up 4 bases short and J 6 bases short, with an unmatched junction base count of 9. From the cysteine up to the phenylalanine, the CDR3 has a length of 16 residues. Only CDR3 DNA remains: 48 bases, in frame from the first base. CDR1 SGHRS and CDR2 YFSETQ were looked up in the germline V gene.